The T cell receptor beta chain under discussion was sequenced for a study of blood T cell repertoires in COVID-19. Study overall: From T cells, B-cell-depleted T cells, or PBMCs came the material, which was cDNA or gDNA.

CDR1 and CDR2 (germline): KGHDR, SFDVKD. Trimming took 8 bases from V and 1 from J; bases not matched to a gene: 1. There are 14 residues in the CDR3. This clone was counted a few times. The protocol was immunoSEQ multiplex PCR, while the TCRdb copy is restricted to in-frame clones and leaves out a portion. The data contain about 110,000 clones, roughly 70% of them seen just once; the ten biggest clones take up approximately 0.86%. The chain combines TRBV24-1 with TRBJ2-2; 9 nucleotides line up with TRBD1. Material: peripheral blood. The receptor was derived from a human donor with acute or convalescent COVID-19. The donor label of this sample is uncertain. The CDR3 sequence: CATKGQGNTGELFF. CDR3 DNA: TGTGCCACCAAGGGACAGGGGAACACCGGGGAGCTGTTTTTT.